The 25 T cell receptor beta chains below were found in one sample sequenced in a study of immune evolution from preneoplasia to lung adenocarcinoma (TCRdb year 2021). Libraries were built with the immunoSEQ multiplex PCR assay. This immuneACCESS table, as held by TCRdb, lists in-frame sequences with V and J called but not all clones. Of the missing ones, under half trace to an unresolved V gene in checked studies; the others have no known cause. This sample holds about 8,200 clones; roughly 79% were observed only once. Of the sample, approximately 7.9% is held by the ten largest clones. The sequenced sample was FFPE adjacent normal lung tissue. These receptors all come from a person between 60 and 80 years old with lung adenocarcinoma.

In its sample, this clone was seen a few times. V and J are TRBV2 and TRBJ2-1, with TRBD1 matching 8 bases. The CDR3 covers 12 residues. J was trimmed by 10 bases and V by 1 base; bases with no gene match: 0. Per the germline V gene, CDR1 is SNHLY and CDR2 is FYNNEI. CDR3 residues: CASSEGDREQFF. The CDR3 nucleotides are TGTGCCAGCAGTGAAGGGGACAGGGAGCAGTTCTTC.

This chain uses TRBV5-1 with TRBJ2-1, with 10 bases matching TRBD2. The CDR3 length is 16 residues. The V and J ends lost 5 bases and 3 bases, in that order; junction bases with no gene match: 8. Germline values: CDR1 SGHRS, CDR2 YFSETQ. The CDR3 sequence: CASRSLAGGIYNEQFF. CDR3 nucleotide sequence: TGCGCCAGCAGATCCTTAGCGGGGGGCATCTACAATGAGCAGTTCTTC.

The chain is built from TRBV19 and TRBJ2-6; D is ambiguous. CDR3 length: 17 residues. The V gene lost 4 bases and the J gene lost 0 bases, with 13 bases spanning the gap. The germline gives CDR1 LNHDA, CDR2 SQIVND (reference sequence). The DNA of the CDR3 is TGTGCCAGTAGTAAGGTCACGACCTACTCTGGGGCCAACGTCCTGACTTTC. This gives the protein CASSKVTTYSGANVLTF.

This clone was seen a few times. CDR3 nucleotides: TGTGCCAGCAGTTACGGAGCTGGAAGTGACTATGGCTACACCTTC. Translated, it gives CASSYGAGSDYGYTF. The chain combines TRBV6-5 with TRBJ1-2; D gene ambiguous. The germline V gene has CDR1 MNHEY and CDR2 SVGAGI. The CDR3 consists of 15 residues. The ends were cut back, 2 bases at V and 3 bases at J, with 13 bases in the middle.

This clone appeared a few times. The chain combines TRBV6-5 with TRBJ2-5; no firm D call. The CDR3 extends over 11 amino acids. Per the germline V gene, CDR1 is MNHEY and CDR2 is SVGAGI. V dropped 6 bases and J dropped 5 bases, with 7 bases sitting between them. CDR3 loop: CASSYGETQYF. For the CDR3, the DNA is TGTGCCAGCAGCTACGGGGAGACCCAGTACTTC.

CDR3 nucleotides: TGTGCCAGCAGCTTTCAAGGACAGGAGACCCAGTACTTC. Translated, it gives CASSFQGQETQYF. This rearrangement joins TRBV5-6 to TRBJ2-5; TRBD1 might be the D (6 bases). The ends were cut back, 2 bases at V and 5 bases at J, with 10 bases in the middle. The CDR3 spans 13 residues. The V gene's germline CDR1 is SGHDT and CDR2 YYEEEE.

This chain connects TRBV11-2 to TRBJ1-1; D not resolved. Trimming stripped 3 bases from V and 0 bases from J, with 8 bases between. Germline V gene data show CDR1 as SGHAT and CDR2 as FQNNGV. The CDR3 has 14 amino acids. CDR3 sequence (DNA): TGTGCCAGCAGCTTGCTGTTTGTGAACACTGAAGCTTTCTTT. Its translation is CASSLLFVNTEAFF.

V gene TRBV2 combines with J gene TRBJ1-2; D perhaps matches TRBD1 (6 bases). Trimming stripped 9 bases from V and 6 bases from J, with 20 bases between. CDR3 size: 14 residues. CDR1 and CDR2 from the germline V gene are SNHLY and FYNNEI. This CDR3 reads CASTPGTMGHGYTF. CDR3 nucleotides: TGTGCCAGTACACCGGGGACAATGGGCCATGGCTACACCTTC.

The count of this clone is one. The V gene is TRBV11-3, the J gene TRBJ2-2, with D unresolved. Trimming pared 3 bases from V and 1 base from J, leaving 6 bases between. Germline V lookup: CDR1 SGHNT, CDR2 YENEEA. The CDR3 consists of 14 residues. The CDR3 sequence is CASSFPENTGELFF. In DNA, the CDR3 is TGTGCCAGCAGCTTTCCCGAGAACACCGGGGAGCTGTTTTTT.

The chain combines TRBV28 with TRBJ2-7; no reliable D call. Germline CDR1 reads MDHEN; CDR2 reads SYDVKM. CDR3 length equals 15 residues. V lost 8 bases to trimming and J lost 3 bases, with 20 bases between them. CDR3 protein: CASGTLFDTNYEQYF. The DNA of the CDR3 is TGTGCCAGCGGCACTTTATTCGACACGAACTACGAGCAGTACTTC.

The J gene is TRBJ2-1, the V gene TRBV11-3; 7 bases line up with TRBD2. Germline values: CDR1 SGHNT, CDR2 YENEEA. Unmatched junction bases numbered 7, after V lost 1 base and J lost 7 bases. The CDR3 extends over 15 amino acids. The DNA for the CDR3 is TGTGCCAGCAGCTTAGGGGCTAGCGGAGGTAATGAGCAGTTCTTC. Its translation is CASSLGASGGNEQFF.

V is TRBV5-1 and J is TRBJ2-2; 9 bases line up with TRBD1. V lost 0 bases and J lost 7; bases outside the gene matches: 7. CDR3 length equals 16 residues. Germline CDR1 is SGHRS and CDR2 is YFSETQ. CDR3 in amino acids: CASSLAGTGRNGELFF. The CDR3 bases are TGCGCCAGCAGCTTGGCCGGGACAGGGAGGAACGGGGAGCTGTTTTTT.

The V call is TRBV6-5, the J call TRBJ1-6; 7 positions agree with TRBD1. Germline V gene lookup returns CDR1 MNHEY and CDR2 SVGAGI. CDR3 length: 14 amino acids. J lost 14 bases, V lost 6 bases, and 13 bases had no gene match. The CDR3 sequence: CASRLDREKGTLHF. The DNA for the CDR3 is TGTGCCAGCAGGCTTGACAGGGAAAAGGGCACCCTCCACTTT.

CDR3 in DNA: TGTGCCTGGAGTGTACCAAGCGGGGGGTACGTAGATACGCAGTATTTT. As protein: CAWSVPSGGYVDTQYF. V is TRBV30 and J is TRBJ2-3; 9 bases align to TRBD2. The CDR3 loop spans 16 amino acids. The junction had 9 bases not matched to a gene; V was cut back by 0 bases and J by 5 bases. In germline, CDR1 is GTSNPN, CDR2 SVGIG (reference sequence).

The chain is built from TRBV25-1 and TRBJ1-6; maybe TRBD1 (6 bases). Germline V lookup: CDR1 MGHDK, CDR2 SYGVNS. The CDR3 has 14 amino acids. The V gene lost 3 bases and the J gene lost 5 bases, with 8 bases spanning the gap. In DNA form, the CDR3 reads TGTGCCAGCAGTGACCGACAGGATAATTCACCCCTCCACTTT. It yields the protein CASSDRQDNSPLHF.

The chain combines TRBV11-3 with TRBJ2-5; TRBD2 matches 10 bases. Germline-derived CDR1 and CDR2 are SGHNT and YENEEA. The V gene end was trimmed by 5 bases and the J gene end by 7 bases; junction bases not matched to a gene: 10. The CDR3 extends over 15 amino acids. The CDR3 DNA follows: TGTGCCAGCAGCCCAGAAAGCGGGGGGGTCGGGACCCAGTACTTC. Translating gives CASSPESGGVGTQYF.

Written as DNA, the CDR3 is TGTGCCAGTAGTATATATCCCAAGAGAGGGGATTCACCCCTCCACTTT. Amino acid sequence: CASSIYPKRGDSPLHF. This chain joins TRBV19 and TRBJ1-6; maybe TRBD1 (5 bases). Trimming took 2 bases from V and 8 from J, leaving 16 bases between them. This CDR3 contains 16 residues. Per the germline V gene, CDR1 is LNHDA and CDR2 is SQIVND (reference sequence).

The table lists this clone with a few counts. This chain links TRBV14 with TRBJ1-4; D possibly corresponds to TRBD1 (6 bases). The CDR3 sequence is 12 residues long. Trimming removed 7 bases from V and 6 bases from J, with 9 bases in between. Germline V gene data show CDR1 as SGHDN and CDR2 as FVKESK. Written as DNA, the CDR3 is TGTGCCAGCAAGTCAGGGGATGAAAAACTGTTTTTT. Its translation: CASKSGDEKLFF.

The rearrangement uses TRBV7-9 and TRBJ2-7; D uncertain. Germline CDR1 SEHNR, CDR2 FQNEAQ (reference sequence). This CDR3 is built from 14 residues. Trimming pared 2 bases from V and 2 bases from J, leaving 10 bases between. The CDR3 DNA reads TGTGCCAGCAGCTTAACGGCTGGTACCTACGAGCAGTACTTC. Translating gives CASSLTAGTYEQYF.

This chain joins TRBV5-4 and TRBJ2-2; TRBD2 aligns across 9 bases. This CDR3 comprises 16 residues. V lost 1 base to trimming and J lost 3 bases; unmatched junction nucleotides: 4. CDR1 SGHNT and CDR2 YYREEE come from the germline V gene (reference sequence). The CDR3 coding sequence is TGTGCCAGCAGCTTGTGGGTAGCGGGAGACACCGGGGAGCTGTTTTTT. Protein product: CASSLWVAGDTGELFF.

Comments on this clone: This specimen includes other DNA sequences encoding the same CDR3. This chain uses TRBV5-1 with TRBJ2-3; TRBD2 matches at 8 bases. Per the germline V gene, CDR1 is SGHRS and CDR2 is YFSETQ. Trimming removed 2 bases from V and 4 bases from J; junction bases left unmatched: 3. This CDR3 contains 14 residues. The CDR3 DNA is TGCGCCAGCAGCTTAGGCGGGAGGTCAGATACGCAGTATTTT. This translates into CASSLGGRSDTQYF.

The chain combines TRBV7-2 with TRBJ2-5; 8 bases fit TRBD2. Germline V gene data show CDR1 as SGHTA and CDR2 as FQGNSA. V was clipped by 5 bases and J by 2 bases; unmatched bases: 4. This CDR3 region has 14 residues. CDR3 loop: CASSAGLAQETQYF. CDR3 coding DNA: TGTGCCAGCAGCGCAGGACTAGCACAAGAGACCCAGTACTTC.

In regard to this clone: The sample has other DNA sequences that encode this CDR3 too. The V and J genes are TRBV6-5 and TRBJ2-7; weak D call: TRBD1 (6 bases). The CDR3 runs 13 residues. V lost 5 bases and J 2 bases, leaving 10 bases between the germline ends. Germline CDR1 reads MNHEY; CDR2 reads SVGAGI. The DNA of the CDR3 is TGTGCCAGCAGTCCGGACAGCACCTACGAGCAGTACTTC. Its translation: CASSPDSTYEQYF.

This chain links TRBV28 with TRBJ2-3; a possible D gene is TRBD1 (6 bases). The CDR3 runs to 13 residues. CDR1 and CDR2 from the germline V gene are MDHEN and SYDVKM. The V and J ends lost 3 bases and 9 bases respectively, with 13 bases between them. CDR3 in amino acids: CASSFSGVKTQYF. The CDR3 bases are TGTGCCAGCAGTTTTTCAGGGGTAAAAACGCAGTATTTT.

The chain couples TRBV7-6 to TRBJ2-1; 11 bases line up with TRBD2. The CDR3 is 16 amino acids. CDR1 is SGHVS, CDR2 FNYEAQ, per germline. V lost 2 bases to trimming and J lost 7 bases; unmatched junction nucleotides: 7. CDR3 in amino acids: CASSLTTSGSRNEQFF. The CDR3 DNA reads TGTGCCAGCAGCTTAACTACTAGCGGGAGTAGAAATGAGCAGTTCTTC.